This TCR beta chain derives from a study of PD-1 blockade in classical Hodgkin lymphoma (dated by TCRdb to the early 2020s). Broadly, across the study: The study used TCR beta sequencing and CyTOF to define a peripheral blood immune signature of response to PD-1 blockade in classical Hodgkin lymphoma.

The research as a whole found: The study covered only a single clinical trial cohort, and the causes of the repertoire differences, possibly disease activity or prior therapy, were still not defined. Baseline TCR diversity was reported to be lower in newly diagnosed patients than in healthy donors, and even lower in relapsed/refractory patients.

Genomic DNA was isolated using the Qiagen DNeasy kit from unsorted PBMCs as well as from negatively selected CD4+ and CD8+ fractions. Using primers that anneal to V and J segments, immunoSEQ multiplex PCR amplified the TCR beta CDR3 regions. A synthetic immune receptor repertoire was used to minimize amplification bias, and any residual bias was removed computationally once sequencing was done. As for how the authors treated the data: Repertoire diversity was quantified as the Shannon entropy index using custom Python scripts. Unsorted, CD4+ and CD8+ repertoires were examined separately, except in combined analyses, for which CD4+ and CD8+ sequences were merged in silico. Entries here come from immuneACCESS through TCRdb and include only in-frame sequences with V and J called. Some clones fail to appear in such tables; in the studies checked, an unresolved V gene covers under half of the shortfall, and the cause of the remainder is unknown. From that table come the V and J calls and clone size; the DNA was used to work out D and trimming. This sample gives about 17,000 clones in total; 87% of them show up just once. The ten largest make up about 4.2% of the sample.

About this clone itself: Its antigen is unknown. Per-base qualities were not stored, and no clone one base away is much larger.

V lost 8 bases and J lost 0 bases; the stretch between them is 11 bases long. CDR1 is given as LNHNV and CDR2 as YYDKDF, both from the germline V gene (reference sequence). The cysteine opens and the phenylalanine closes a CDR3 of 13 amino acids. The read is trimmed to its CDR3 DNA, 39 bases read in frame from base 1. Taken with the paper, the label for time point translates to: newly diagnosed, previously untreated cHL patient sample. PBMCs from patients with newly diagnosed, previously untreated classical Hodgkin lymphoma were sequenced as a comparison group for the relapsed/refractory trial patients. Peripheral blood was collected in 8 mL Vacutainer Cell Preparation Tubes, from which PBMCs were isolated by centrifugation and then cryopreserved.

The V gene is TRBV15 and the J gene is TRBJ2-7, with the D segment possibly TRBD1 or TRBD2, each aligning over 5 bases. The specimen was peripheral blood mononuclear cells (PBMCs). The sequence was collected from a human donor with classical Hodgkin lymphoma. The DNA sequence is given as TGTGCCACCTCGGGGCGAGACTCCTACGAGCAGTACTTC. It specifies CATSGRDSYEQYF.